The rows below give T cell receptor beta chains drawn from one sample of a study of T cells after yellow fever vaccination. TCRdb used MiXCR to reprocess the 5' RACE reads, holding one entry per CDR3 protein. Of roughly 150,000 distinct CDR3 sequences listed, around 7.3% were seen once; the top ten hold over 2%. The material was CD4+ T cells sorted from PBMCs, obtained about 5 days after the first yellow fever vaccination. The origin of the receptors is a man younger than 30 who received the YFV17D yellow fever vaccine. The CDR3 runs from the conserved cysteine through the conserved F or W. D genes are given only for firm matches. Only some rows state a clone size, as once, few, many or a class for expanded clones.

abundance: many; v_gene: TRBV7-2; d_gene: NA; j_gene: TRBJ2-2; CDR3nt: TGTGCCAGCAGCTTAGCGGCCAGCGAAGGCGGGGAGCTGTTTTTT; CDR3aa: CASSLAASEGGELFF
abundance: many; v_gene: TRBV12-3/TRBV12-4; d_gene: NA; j_gene: TRBJ2-2; CDR3nt: TGTGCCAGCAGTTTAAGAGGGTTGAACACCGGGGAGCTGTTTTTT; CDR3aa: CASSLRGLNTGELFF
abundance: few; v_gene: TRBV7-2; d_gene: NA; j_gene: TRBJ1-1; CDR3nt: TGTGCCAGCAGCTTAGGTCCACGAATTGAAGCTTTCTTT; CDR3aa: CASSLGPRIEAFF
abundance: few; v_gene: TRBV30; d_gene: TRBD1; j_gene: TRBJ1-1; CDR3nt: TGTGCCTCCCGGGACAGGGGGCGGAATGAAGCTTTCTTT; CDR3aa: CASRDRGRNEAFF
abundance: few; v_gene: TRBV6-2/TRBV6-3; d_gene: TRBD1; j_gene: TRBJ2-1; CDR3nt: TGTGCCAGCAGCGGACAGGGTCATTACAATGAGCAGTTCTTC; CDR3aa: CASSGQGHYNEQFF
abundance: few; v_gene: TRBV20-1; d_gene: NA; j_gene: TRBJ1-5; CDR3nt: TGCAGTGCCCCAGAGGCAGGTACCAATCAGCCCCAGCATTTT; CDR3aa: CSAPEAGTNQPQHF
abundance: NA; v_gene: TRBV5-1; d_gene: NA; j_gene: TRBJ1-6; CDR3nt: TGCGCCAGCAGCTTGAATCAAGGGCGGAATTCACCCCTCCACTTT; CDR3aa: CASSLNQGRNSPLHF
abundance: many; v_gene: TRBV5-1; d_gene: NA; j_gene: TRBJ1-2; CDR3nt: TGCGCCAGCAGCGCGCAGGGCCGAGGAAACTATGGCTACACCTTC; CDR3aa: CASSAQGRGNYGYTF
abundance: many; v_gene: TRBV30; d_gene: NA; j_gene: TRBJ2-5; CDR3nt: TGTGCCTGGAGTGTAGGGACCAAGGAGACCCAGTACTTC; CDR3aa: CAWSVGTKETQYF
abundance: many; v_gene: TRBV28; d_gene: NA; j_gene: TRBJ1-5; CDR3nt: TGTGCCAGCATCCCAACAGATATAAATCAGCCCCAGCATTTT; CDR3aa: CASIPTDINQPQHF
abundance: NA; v_gene: TRBV5-1; d_gene: NA; j_gene: TRBJ2-3; CDR3nt: TGCTCCACCCGGCCCCGGCCCTGGGGCACAGATACGCAGTATTTT; CDR3aa: CSTRPRPWGTDTQYF
abundance: many; v_gene: TRBV7-9; d_gene: NA; j_gene: TRBJ1-1; CDR3nt: TGTGCCAGCAGCGGGTTGAACACTGAAGCTTTCTTT; CDR3aa: CASSGLNTEAFF
abundance: many; v_gene: TRBV7-2; d_gene: NA; j_gene: TRBJ2-1; CDR3nt: TGTGCCAGCAGCTTAGATCCTAGCCCCCACAATGAGCAGTTCTTC; CDR3aa: CASSLDPSPHNEQFF
abundance: many; v_gene: TRBV20-1; d_gene: NA; j_gene: TRBJ2-3; CDR3nt: TGCAGTGCTCCTTACACAGATACGCAGTATTTT; CDR3aa: CSAPYTDTQYF
abundance: NA; v_gene: TRBV19; d_gene: NA; j_gene: TRBJ1-5; CDR3nt: TGTGCCAGTAGTATAGAGCAGGGACGAGGGCAGCCCCAGCATTTT; CDR3aa: CASSIEQGRGQPQHF
abundance: NA; v_gene: TRBV5-4; d_gene: TRBD1; j_gene: TRBJ2-3; CDR3nt: TGTGCCAGCGACCGGGACAGAAACACAGATACGCAGTATTTT; CDR3aa: CASDRDRNTDTQYF
abundance: many; v_gene: TRBV4-1; d_gene: NA; j_gene: TRBJ1-2; CDR3nt: TGCGCCAGCAGCCAACCTGGACGCCGCTACACCTTC; CDR3aa: CASSQPGRRYTF
abundance: many; v_gene: TRBV6-2/TRBV6-3; d_gene: NA; j_gene: TRBJ1-6; CDR3nt: TGTGCCAGCAGTTTCCGGACAGATAATTCACCCCTCCACTTT; CDR3aa: CASSFRTDNSPLHF
abundance: NA; v_gene: TRBV5-1; d_gene: NA; j_gene: TRBJ2-5; CDR3nt: TGCGCCAGCAGCTTTCCGGGGGAAGAGACCCAGTACTTC; CDR3aa: CASSFPGEETQYF
abundance: many; v_gene: TRBV30; d_gene: TRBD2; j_gene: TRBJ2-4; CDR3nt: TGTGCCTCTCTCCGGGGGGAAAACATTCAGTACTTC; CDR3aa: CASLRGENIQYF
abundance: many; v_gene: TRBV20-1; d_gene: NA; j_gene: TRBJ1-1; CDR3nt: TGCAGTGCTAGATGGGACACTGAAGCTTTCTTT; CDR3aa: CSARWDTEAFF
abundance: NA; v_gene: TRBV9; d_gene: TRBD1; j_gene: TRBJ1-1; CDR3nt: TGTGCCAGCAGCGTAGAAACAGGGGGGAACACTGAAGCTTTCTTT; CDR3aa: CASSVETGGNTEAFF
abundance: few; v_gene: TRBV3-1; d_gene: TRBD2; j_gene: TRBJ2-1; CDR3nt: TGTGCCTCAGAGACGACGGCGGGGGGCCCGGGGGAGCAGTTCTTC; CDR3aa: CASETTAGGPGEQFF
abundance: many; v_gene: TRBV5-4; d_gene: NA; j_gene: TRBJ2-3; CDR3nt: TGTGCCAGCAGCTCCTCTGGACAGCGCACAGATACGCAGTATTTT; CDR3aa: CASSSSGQRTDTQYF
abundance: many; v_gene: TRBV19; d_gene: NA; j_gene: TRBJ1-1; CDR3nt: TGTGCCAGTAGTATACTCGAAGGGGCTGGGTACACTGAAGCTTTCTTT; CDR3aa: CASSILEGAGYTEAFF
abundance: many; v_gene: TRBV7-2; d_gene: TRBD1; j_gene: TRBJ2-7; CDR3nt: TGTGCCAGCAGGGGGACAGGGGACTACGAGCAGTACTTC; CDR3aa: CASRGTGDYEQYF
abundance: many; v_gene: TRBV4-2; d_gene: NA; j_gene: TRBJ1-3; CDR3nt: TGTGCCAGCAGCGCCCGACGCTGGAATAACTCTGGAAACACCATATATTTT; CDR3aa: CASSARRWNNSGNTIYF
abundance: NA; v_gene: TRBV6-5; d_gene: NA; j_gene: TRBJ1-2; CDR3nt: TGTGCCAGCAGTTCTGATTACAGGGAAGTGGTCTATGGCTACACCTTC; CDR3aa: CASSSDYREVVYGYTF
abundance: NA; v_gene: TRBV20-1; d_gene: NA; j_gene: TRBJ1-2; CDR3nt: TGCAGTGCGAATGATCCCGGGACAATAAATGGCTACACCTTC; CDR3aa: CSANDPGTINGYTF